This TCR beta chain was recovered during a study of blood T cells in healthy people across ages. General study findings and limits: When set beside aged donors, long-lived donors presented more naive CD4+ cells and higher diversity. Per million T cells, the diversity of TCR beta decreased roughly linearly as age advanced. Reliance upon unsorted PBMCs precluded definitive naive versus antigen-experienced comparison.

This clonotype appeared a few times. The antigen remains undetermined. A second PCR of 7 to 11 cycles used a sample-barcoded 5' primer and a J-beta primer mix. Through a template-switch adaptor with 12 random nucleotides, each cDNA molecule received a tag. TCRdb re-derived calls from the 5' RACE reads in MiXCR, one entry per CDR3 protein. The table lists 250,000 to 300,000 distinct CDR3 sequences, roughly 26% of them singletons. This clonotype was sampled from a woman between 70 and 85 years old in good health. The sequenced sample was blood.

The CDR3 here is CASCEGARKLFF. In DNA form, the CDR3 reads TGTGCCAGCTGTGAAGGGGCCCGAAAACTGTTTTTT. The rearrangement joins TRBV28 to TRBJ1-4, with D perhaps TRBD1 (5 bases). CDR3 size: 12 residues. Germline CDR1 reads MDHEN; CDR2 reads SYDVKM. Trimming took off 8 bases at V and 10 bases at J, with 14 bases between the two ends.